These T cell receptor beta chains were read from a single sample in a study of CD8 T cells in Susac syndrome. TCRdb redid the calling of the immunoSEQ multiplex PCR reads with MiXCR, one entry per CDR3 protein. This table has some 150,000 distinct CDR3 sequences, approximately 95% appearing once. The specimen was CD4+ T cells from PBMCs. The receptors stem from a human donor with Susac syndrome. Both conserved end residues are part of each CDR3. D genes are given only for firm matches. Size values are once, few and many counts, or a class for expanded clones, and some rows have none.

v_gene	d_gene	j_gene	abundance	CDR3nt	CDR3aa
TRBV20-1	TRBD1	TRBJ2-5	-	TGCAGCGGGGACAGTGTCCAAGAGACCCAGTACTTC	CSGDSVQETQYF
TRBV6-2/TRBV6-3	-	TRBJ1-2	-	TGTGCCAGCAGTCTCAGGGAGGTAAATGGCTACACCTTC	CASSLREVNGYTF
TRBV30	-	TRBJ1-5	-	TGTGCCTGGAACCGTCTCGGCCGTAATCAGCCCCAGCATTTT	CAWNRLGRNQPQHF
TRBV6-5	-	TRBJ1-2	-	TGTGCCAGCAGTCCCGATGATCGCTATGGCTACACCTTC	CASSPDDRYGYTF
TRBV7-8	-	TRBJ1-6	-	TGTGCCAGCAGCTTCGTCCCACCCTATAATTCACCCCTCCACTTT	CASSFVPPYNSPLHF
TRBV20-1	-	TRBJ1-5	-	TGCAGTGCTAGACAGGGTAATCAGCCCCAGCATTTT	CSARQGNQPQHF
TRBV15	-	TRBJ1-2	-	TGTGCCACCAGCAGAGGGGGCCTGGGCTACACCTTC	CATSRGGLGYTF
TRBV2	-	TRBJ2-4	-	TGTGCCAGCAGCAAGGGGGTCCTAGCCAAAAACATTCAGTACTTC	CASSKGVLAKNIQYF
TRBV29-1	-	TRBJ1-1	-	TGCAGCGTCGGTAAGAACACTGAAGCTTTCTTT	CSVGKNTEAFF
TRBV28	-	TRBJ1-2	once	TGTGCCAGCACTTCCGGGACCAAACATGGCTACACCTTC	CASTSGTKHGYTF
TRBV5-1	TRBD2	TRBJ2-3	once	TGCGCCAGCAGCGATAGCGGGGCCACAGATACGCAGTATTTT	CASSDSGATDTQYF
TRBV30	-	TRBJ1-1	-	TGTGCCTGGAGGGGAGGACAGTGGAAGGGCACTGAAGCTTTCTTT	CAWRGGQWKGTEAFF
TRBV5-1	TRBD2	TRBJ2-7	-	TGCGCCAGCAGCTCGCAGACTAGCGGGGGCTACGAGCAGTACTTC	CASSSQTSGGYEQYF
TRBV7-2	TRBD2	TRBJ2-1	-	TGTGCCAGCAGTTTAGCGGGATTGGGTGGGAATGAGCAGTTCTTC	CASSLAGLGGNEQFF
TRBV20-1	TRBD1	TRBJ2-1	-	TGCAGTGCTCCGCCGACAGGGGCCTACAATGAGCAGTTCTTC	CSAPPTGAYNEQFF
TRBV25-1	-	TRBJ1-6	-	TGTGCCAGCAGTGAGATGAAGAGGGGTAATTCACCCCTCCACTTT	CASSEMKRGNSPLHF
TRBV5-6	TRBD1	TRBJ2-5	-	TGTGCCAGCAGCACCGGGACAGGCCGTGTTTATGGGGAGACCCAGTACTTC	CASSTGTGRVYGETQYF
TRBV5-6	TRBD1	TRBJ1-2	-	TGTGCCAGCAGCTTGTTGACGGGACAGGGCTTCTATGGCTACACCTTC	CASSLLTGQGFYGYTF
TRBV20-1	-	TRBJ1-2	-	TGCAGTGCTAGAGATCAGGTCAGGGGAGACTATGGCTACACCTTC	CSARDQVRGDYGYTF
TRBV12-3/TRBV12-4	-	TRBJ2-7	-	TGTGCCAGCAGTCGAAATGCCTTCTACGAGCAGTACTTC	CASSRNAFYEQYF
TRBV14	-	TRBJ1-2	once	TGTGCCAGCAGCCAAGATCCGCGGTGGGGATTTGAGTATGGCTACACCTTC	CASSQDPRWGFEYGYTF
TRBV28	-	TRBJ1-2	-	TGTGCCAGCAGTTCCCCTGCGGGCAGGGAGGATGGCTACACCTTC	CASSSPAGREDGYTF
TRBV30	TRBD1	TRBJ1-2	-	TGTGCCTGGAGCCGGACAGGGGGCGCGAGTAACTATGGCTACACCTTC	CAWSRTGGASNYGYTF
TRBV5-4	-	TRBJ2-5	few	TGTGCCAGCAGCTTTGGGGGGCGTGAGACCCAGTACTTC	CASSFGGRETQYF
TRBV5-7	TRBD1	TRBJ2-7	-	TGTGCCAGCAGGCCGGGACAGGGAGGATACTACGAGCAGTACTTC	CASRPGQGGYYEQYF
TRBV20-1	TRBD2	TRBJ2-3	-	TGCAGTGCTCACCTCTCGCGGGGACTAGCGGGAATGGGGAGCACAGATACGCAGTATTTT	CSAHLSRGLAGMGSTDTQYF
TRBV7-3	TRBD2	TRBJ2-5	once	TGTGCCAGCAGCCCCCTAGCGGACGGCTGGGAGACCCAGTACTTC	CASSPLADGWETQYF
TRBV14	-	TRBJ1-6	-	TGTGCCAGCAGCCAAGGGGGCTCACCCCTCCACTTT	CASSQGGSPLHF
TRBV20-1	-	TRBJ1-3	-	TGCAGTACTTTCGACAGGTCCTCCTCTGGAAACACCATATATTTT	CSTFDRSSSGNTIYF
TRBV20-1	-	TRBJ2-7	-	TGCAGTTTGGGGGAGGACCACGAGCAGTACTTC	CSLGEDHEQYF
TRBV6-5	-	TRBJ2-1	once	TGTGCCAGCAGTTACGGCTACCTTTACAATGAGCAGTTCTTC	CASSYGYLYNEQFF
TRBV28	-	TRBJ1-3	-	TGTGCCAGCAGTTTAGTGGCAGGGACTGGAAACACCATATATTTT	CASSLVAGTGNTIYF
TRBV21-1	-	TRBJ2-7	-	TGTGCCAGCAGCCCCCACAGTAACTACGAGCAGTACTTC	CASSPHSNYEQYF
TRBV7-9	-	TRBJ2-7	-	TGTGCCAGCAGCTTAGGGCGCTGGGGGGACGAGCAGTACTTC	CASSLGRWGDEQYF
TRBV12-3/TRBV12-4	-	TRBJ2-3	-	TGTGCCAGCAGTTTGGAGCGGGGGCAGGGGGTCTACACAGATACGCAGTATTTT	CASSLERGQGVYTDTQYF
TRBV20-1	TRBD2	TRBJ2-3	-	TGCAGTGCGGCGACTAGCGGGAGGACCATGGATACGCAGTATTTT	CSAATSGRTMDTQYF
TRBV20-1	-	TRBJ2-1	-	TGCAGTGCTAGTGGCTCAGCGCTTGGGGACAATGAGCAGTTCTTC	CSASGSALGDNEQFF
TRBV7-9	-	TRBJ2-5	-	TGTGCCAGCAGCTTAATTGGCGCAGAGACCCAGTACTTC	CASSLIGAETQYF
TRBV7-8	-	TRBJ2-1	once	TGTGCCAGCAGCTTAGTAATGGCCGCTGAGCAGTTCTTC	CASSLVMAAEQFF
TRBV7-6	TRBD2	TRBJ2-1	-	TGTGCCAGCAGTCGGGAGGAGATTGAGCAGTTCTTC	CASSREEIEQFF
TRBV20-1	TRBD1	TRBJ2-7	-	TGCAGTGCTATCGGGACAGGGAGCTCCTACGAGCAGTACTTC	CSAIGTGSSYEQYF
TRBV29-1	-	TRBJ2-5	-	TGCAGCGTGGGGCTTCCCGAAGAGACCCAGTACTTC	CSVGLPEETQYF
TRBV18	-	TRBJ2-7	-	TGTGCCAGCTCCCCCCCTGGATCCTACGAGCAGTACTTC	CASSPPGSYEQYF
TRBV1	-	TRBJ2-1	-	TGCACCAGCAGCAAAGGCCGCAATGAGCAGTTCTTC	CTSSKGRNEQFF
TRBV29-1	TRBD2	TRBJ2-7	once	TGCAGCGTTCGCATAGCGGGTGGGGCCTACGAGCAGTACTTC	CSVRIAGGAYEQYF
TRBV20-1	-	TRBJ1-1	-	TGCAGTGCTGCCTCTCAGGGGATGAACACTGAAGCTTTCTTT	CSAASQGMNTEAFF
TRBV20-1	TRBD1	TRBJ1-4	-	TGCAGTGCTCAAGACAGGGGGAATGAAAAACTGTTTTTT	CSAQDRGNEKLFF
TRBV7-2	-	TRBJ2-1	-	TGTGCCAGCTCGCGGGTCTCCTACAATGAGCAGTTCTTC	CASSRVSYNEQFF